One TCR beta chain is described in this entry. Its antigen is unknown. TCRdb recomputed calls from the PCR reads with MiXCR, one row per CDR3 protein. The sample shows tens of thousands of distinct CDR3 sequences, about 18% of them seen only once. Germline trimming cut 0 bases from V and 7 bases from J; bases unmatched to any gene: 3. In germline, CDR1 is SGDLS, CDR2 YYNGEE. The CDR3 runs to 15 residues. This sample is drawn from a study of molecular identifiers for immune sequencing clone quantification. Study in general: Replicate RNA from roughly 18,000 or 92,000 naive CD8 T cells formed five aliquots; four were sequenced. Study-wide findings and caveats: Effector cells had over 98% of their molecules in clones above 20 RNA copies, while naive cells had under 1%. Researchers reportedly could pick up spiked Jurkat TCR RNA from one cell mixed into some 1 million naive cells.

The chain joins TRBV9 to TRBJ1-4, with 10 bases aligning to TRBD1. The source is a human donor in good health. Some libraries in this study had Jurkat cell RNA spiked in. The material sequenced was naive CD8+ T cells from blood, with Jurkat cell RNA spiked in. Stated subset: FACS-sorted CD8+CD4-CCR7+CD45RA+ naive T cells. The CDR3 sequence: CASSVDGTGVEKLFF. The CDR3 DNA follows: TGTGCCAGCAGCGTAGATGGGACAGGGGTTGAAAAACTGTTTTTT.